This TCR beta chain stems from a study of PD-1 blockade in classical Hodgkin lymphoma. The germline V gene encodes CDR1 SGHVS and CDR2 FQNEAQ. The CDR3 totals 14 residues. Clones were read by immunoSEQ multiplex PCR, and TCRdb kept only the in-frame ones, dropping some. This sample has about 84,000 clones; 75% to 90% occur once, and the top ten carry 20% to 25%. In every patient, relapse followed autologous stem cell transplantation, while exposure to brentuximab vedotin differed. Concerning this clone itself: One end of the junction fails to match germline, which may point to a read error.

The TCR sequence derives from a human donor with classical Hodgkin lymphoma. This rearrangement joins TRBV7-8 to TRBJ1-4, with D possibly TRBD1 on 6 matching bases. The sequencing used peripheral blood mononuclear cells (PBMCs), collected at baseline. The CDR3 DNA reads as TGTGCCAGCAGCATAGCAGGGGACGGGGAAAAACTGTTTTTT. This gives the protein CASSIAGDGEKLFF.